A selection of T cell receptor beta chains follows, all from one sample in a study of T cell changes during pregnancy in multiple sclerosis. TCRdb keeps only in-frame clones here, not all; method: immunoSEQ multiplex PCR. The sample shows around 130,000 clones, approximately 96% of them seen only once. The source was peripheral blood, collected after pregnancy. Source of these receptors: a female donor with multiple sclerosis, enrolled in a pregnancy study. The CDR3 runs from the conserved cysteine through the conserved F or W. The order of the fields is clone size, V gene, J gene, D gene, CDR3 protein, CDR3 DNA. A D gene is named only where the DNA matches it firmly. The listing skips clone size in some rows; elsewhere it reads once, few, many or a size class.

>-|TRBV15|TRBJ1-4|-
CATSRYRTFENEKLFF
TGTGCCACCAGCAGGTACAGGACGTTTGAGAATGAAAAACTGTTTTTT
>-|TRBV30|TRBJ1-5|TRBD1
CLFDRGSQPQHF
TGTTTGTTTGACAGGGGCTCTCAGCCCCAGCATTTT
>-|TRBV29-1|TRBJ1-2|-
CSAVGAGGYTF
TGCAGCGCCGTGGGGGCAGGTGGCTACACCTTC
>-|TRBV7-2|TRBJ2-7|-
CASSLSRLYSYEQYF
TGTGCCAGCAGCTTAAGCCGACTTTACTCCTACGAGCAGTACTTC
>-|TRBV7-9|TRBJ2-2|TRBD2
CASSSTGLNTGELFF
TGTGCCAGCAGCTCAACGGGACTAAACACCGGGGAGCTGTTTTTT
>-|TRBV19|TRBJ2-7|TRBD2
CASRVLAGGGEQYF
TGTGCCAGTAGGGTACTAGCGGGAGGCGGCGAGCAGTACTTC
>-|TRBV6-5|TRBJ1-5|-
CASSYGGGHQPQHF
TGTGCCAGCAGTTACGGGGGGGGGCATCAGCCCCAGCATTTT
>-|TRBV28|TRBJ2-1|-
CASSLLGSNNEQFF
TGTGCCAGCAGTTTACTGGGGAGCAACAATGAGCAGTTCTTC
>-|TRBV7-6|TRBJ2-5|-
CASSLGTSGETQYF
TGTGCCAGCAGCTTAGGGACATCAGGAGAGACCCAGTACTTC
>-|TRBV7-9|TRBJ2-1|-
CASSLLGPEQFF
TGTGCCAGCAGCTTATTGGGCCCCGAGCAGTTCTTC
>-|TRBV7-9|TRBJ2-1|-
CASSLGQLLNVYNEQFF
TGTGCCAGCAGCTTAGGACAGCTCTTAAATGTATACAATGAGCAGTTCTTC
>once|TRBV5-4|TRBJ2-3|-
CASSLDSSTDTQYF
TGTGCCAGCAGCTTGGACTCTAGCACAGATACGCAGTATTTT
>once|TRBV27|TRBJ2-1|-
CASSLSAYNEQFF
TGTGCCAGCAGTTTGAGCGCCTACAATGAGCAGTTCTTC
>-|TRBV10-3|TRBJ2-1|-
CAISERLEGNEQFF
TGTGCCATCAGTGAGCGGCTAGAAGGTAATGAGCAGTTCTTC
>-|TRBV18|TRBJ2-5|-
CASSPIRGMGKETQYF
TGTGCCAGCTCACCCATTCGGGGAATGGGGAAAGAGACCCAGTACTTC
>-|TRBV27|TRBJ1-3|-
CASSTGVRNTIYF
TGTGCCAGCAGTACCGGAGTTCGAAACACCATATATTTT
>-|TRBV28|TRBJ2-5|TRBD2
CASSLVGGTPVETQYF
TGTGCCAGCAGTTTAGTGGGAGGGACGCCGGTCGAGACCCAGTACTTC
>-|TRBV5-1|TRBJ2-7|TRBD2
CASTTVAGGPYEQYF
TGCGCCAGCACCACTGTAGCGGGAGGGCCCTACGAGCAGTACTTC
>-|TRBV18|TRBJ2-3|TRBD1
CASSRWTGALTDTQYF
TGTGCCAGCTCACGATGGACAGGAGCCCTCACAGATACGCAGTATTTT
>-|TRBV6-1|TRBJ1-4|TRBD1
CASSVQTGATEEKLFF
TGTGCCAGCAGTGTCCAAACAGGGGCGACAGAAGAAAAACTGTTTTTT
>-|TRBV28|TRBJ2-5|TRBD2
CASSPPTSGRAGETQYF
TGTGCCAGCAGTCCCCCGACTAGCGGGAGGGCCGGCGAGACCCAGTACTTC
>-|TRBV11-3|TRBJ2-1|-
CASSSDNTGTEQFF
TGTGCCAGCAGCTCCGATAATACCGGGACAGAGCAGTTCTTC
>-|TRBV2|TRBJ1-2|TRBD1
CASSEPGQGASGYTF
TGTGCCAGCAGTGAACCGGGACAGGGGGCGAGCGGCTACACCTTC
>-|TRBV14|TRBJ2-7|-
CASSQTDRTTYEQYF
TGTGCCAGCAGCCAAACCGACAGGACCACCTACGAGCAGTACTTC
>-|TRBV28|TRBJ2-7|TRBD1
CASSPSGQGMMEQYF
TGTGCCAGCAGTCCCTCGGGACAGGGGATGATGGAGCAGTACTTC
>-|TRBV5-1|TRBJ2-1|TRBD2
CASSPSGSSYNEQFF
TGCGCCAGCAGCCCAAGCGGGAGCTCCTACAATGAGCAGTTCTTC
>-|TRBV29-1|TRBJ2-1|TRBD2
CSVEGPGLAGRTNEQFF
TGCAGCGTTGAAGGCCCCGGACTAGCGGGAAGAACGAATGAGCAGTTCTTC
>-|TRBV21-1|TRBJ2-7|-
CASSKNPLYEQYF
TGTGCCAGCAGCAAAAATCCCCTCTACGAGCAGTACTTC
>-|TRBV7-9|TRBJ1-2|-
CASSLGDTSDYGYTF
TGTGCCAGCAGCTTAGGGGACACCTCCGACTATGGCTACACCTTC
>-|TRBV15|TRBJ2-7|-
CATSRDIGGNSYEQYF
TGTGCCACCAGCAGAGATATCGGCGGAAACTCCTACGAGCAGTACTTC
>-|TRBV5-1|TRBJ2-7|TRBD1
CASKTDRGRYEQYF
TGCGCCAGCAAAACGGACAGGGGAAGGTACGAGCAGTACTTC
>-|TRBV4-3|TRBJ2-1|TRBD2
CASSQDRSGRPEQFF
TGCGCCAGCAGCCAAGATCGTAGCGGGAGACCTGAGCAGTTCTTC
>once|TRBV29-1|TRBJ2-5|TRBD2
CSVTGGGAGVGETQYF
TGCAGCGTTACCGGGGGGGGCGCGGGGGTAGGAGAGACCCAGTACTTC
>-|TRBV29-1|TRBJ1-1|TRBD1
CSAPGGKTEAFF
TGCAGCGCCCCAGGGGGCAAAACTGAAGCTTTCTTT
>-|TRBV28|TRBJ2-1|-
CASRDSNYNEQFF
TGTGCCAGCAGGGACAGTAACTACAATGAGCAGTTCTTC
>few|TRBV28|TRBJ1-2|-
CASSPLQAREEGYTF
TGTGCCAGCAGCCCTTTGCAAGCCCGGGAGGAAGGCTACACCTTC
>-|TRBV4-3|TRBJ2-7|-
CASSQDLRQPPYEQYF
TGCGCCAGCAGCCAAGATTTAAGACAGCCACCCTACGAGCAGTACTTC
>-|TRBV27|TRBJ2-1|-
CASALATYNEQFF
TGTGCCAGCGCGCTAGCCACCTACAATGAGCAGTTCTTC
>-|TRBV5-6|TRBJ2-5|-
CASSGPRGRGQETQYF
TGTGCCAGCAGCGGTCCCAGGGGAAGGGGCCAAGAGACCCAGTACTTC
>-|TRBV7-3|TRBJ2-5|-
CASSSNGETQYF
TGTGCCAGCAGCTCCAACGGGGAGACCCAGTACTTC
>-|TRBV5-1|TRBJ1-3|TRBD1
CASSPGQESDTIYF
TGCGCCAGCAGCCCTGGACAGGAGAGTGACACCATATATTTT
>-|TRBV2|TRBJ2-7|-
CASSVTGIDYEQYF
TGTGCCAGCAGTGTGACAGGCATAGACTACGAGCAGTACTTC
>once|TRBV19|TRBJ1-1|TRBD1
CASSIRGWTEAFF
TGTGCCAGTAGTATCAGGGGGTGGACTGAAGCTTTCTTT
>once|TRBV30|TRBJ2-7|TRBD1
CAWRPRGKYEQYF
TGTGCCTGGAGGCCCAGGGGGAAATACGAGCAGTACTTC
>-|TRBV18|TRBJ2-5|-
CASSPTDRTETQYF
TGTGCCAGCTCACCAACAGATCGTACGGAGACCCAGTACTTC
>-|TRBV7-9|TRBJ1-1|-
CASSLVEAEAFF
TGTGCCAGCAGCTTAGTCGAGGCTGAAGCTTTCTTT
>once|TRBV5-4|TRBJ1-1|-
CASSLTVNTEAFF
TGTGCCAGCAGCTTGACGGTGAACACTGAAGCTTTCTTT
>-|TRBV18|TRBJ1-5|TRBD1
CASSPQTGGGYQPQHF
TGTGCCAGCTCACCTCAGACAGGGGGCGGGTATCAGCCCCAGCATTTT
>-|TRBV28|TRBJ1-3|-
CASSFDTGGNTIYF
TGTGCCAGCAGTTTCGATACAGGTGGAAACACCATATATTTT
>-|TRBV9|TRBJ2-1|-
CASSAEFPVRNEQFF
TGTGCCAGCAGCGCCGAATTCCCAGTCCGCAATGAGCAGTTCTTC
>-|TRBV29-1|TRBJ2-7|-
CSVGRAVNEQYF
TGCAGCGTTGGGAGGGCGGTCAACGAGCAGTACTTC
>-|TRBV30|TRBJ1-3|-
CAWSVREKSPGNTIYF
TGTGCCTGGAGTGTGAGGGAAAAGTCTCCGGGAAACACCATATATTTT
>-|TRBV7-3|TRBJ1-2|TRBD1
CASSFHGQGGYGYTF
TGTGCCAGCAGCTTCCACGGACAGGGGGGCTATGGCTACACCTTC
>-|TRBV5-6|TRBJ2-2|-
CASSLIQSVELFF
TGTGCCAGCAGCTTGATACAGTCAGTGGAGCTGTTTTTT
>-|TRBV7-2|TRBJ2-6|-
CASSLEQSWANVLTF
TGTGCCAGCAGCCTCGAACAGTCCTGGGCCAACGTCCTGACTTTC
>-|TRBV4-1|TRBJ1-4|-
CASNQDTDNEKLFF
TGCGCCAGCAACCAGGATACAGATAATGAAAAACTGTTTTTT
>-|TRBV25-1|TRBJ1-2|-
CASSDFGAGNYGYTF
TGTGCCAGCAGTGATTTTGGGGCAGGGAACTATGGCTACACCTTC
>once|TRBV2|TRBJ2-1|TRBD2
CASSGLAGGYRDEQFF
TGTGCCAGCAGTGGACTAGCGGGAGGCTATAGAGATGAGCAGTTCTTC
>-|TRBV5-4|TRBJ2-1|-
CASTRSGTSNEQFF
TGTGCCAGCACCCGGAGCGGCACAAGCAATGAGCAGTTCTTC